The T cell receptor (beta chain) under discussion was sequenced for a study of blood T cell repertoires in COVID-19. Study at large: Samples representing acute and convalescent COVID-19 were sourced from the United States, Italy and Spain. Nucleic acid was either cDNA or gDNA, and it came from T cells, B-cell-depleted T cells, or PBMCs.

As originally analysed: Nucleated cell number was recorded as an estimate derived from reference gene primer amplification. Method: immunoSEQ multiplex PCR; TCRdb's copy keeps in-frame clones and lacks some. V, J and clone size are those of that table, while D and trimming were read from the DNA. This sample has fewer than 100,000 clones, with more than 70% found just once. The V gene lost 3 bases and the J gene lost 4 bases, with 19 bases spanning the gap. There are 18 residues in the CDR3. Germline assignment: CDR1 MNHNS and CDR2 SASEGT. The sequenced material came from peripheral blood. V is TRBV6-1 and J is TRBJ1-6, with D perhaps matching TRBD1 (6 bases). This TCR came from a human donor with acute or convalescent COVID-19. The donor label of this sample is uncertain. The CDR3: CASSDGQGIRFYNSPLHF. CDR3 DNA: TGTGCCAGCAGTGATGGCCAGGGGATCCGTTTTTATAATTCACCCCTCCACTTT.